Below, 21 T cell receptor beta chains from the same sample are listed, as sequenced in a study of CD8+ T cells in alopecia areata. Investigators isolated RNA and reverse transcribed it into cDNA to act as the sequencing template. Clones were sequenced by immunoSEQ multiplex PCR, and TCRdb holds only the in-frame ones, with some missing. The sample comprises about 150,000 clones, roughly 44% of which are singletons, and roughly 7.5% rests with the top ten. The sequencing sample was made of CD4+ T cells sorted from blood. The receptor source for this set is a human donor with alopecia areata.

In its sample, this clone was seen a few times. This sequence joins TRBV29-1 and TRBJ2-2; D assignment may be TRBD1 or TRBD2 (5 bases each). The CDR3 extends over 14 amino acids. Germline V gene sequence: CDR1 SQVTM, CDR2 ANQGSEA. With 6 bases removed from V and 6 bases from J, the gap between germline ends came to 17 bases. The CDR3 DNA reads as TGCAGCGTAGGCCGGGACGAGGGATCCGGGGAGCTGTTTTTT. Translation gives CSVGRDEGSGELFF.

The chain employs TRBV27 and TRBJ2-1; 9 bases map to TRBD1. V shed 6 bases and J 2 bases; nucleotides not matched to a gene: 17. CDR1 MNHEY and CDR2 SMNVEV come from the germline V gene (reference sequence). The CDR3 is made up of 19 amino acids. CDR3 nucleotide sequence: TGTGCCAGCAGGCCCGGGACAGGGCTGGCGAGCGGGACCTACAATGAGCAGTTCTTC. This codes for CASRPGTGLASGTYNEQFF.

The rearrangement joins TRBV7-2 to TRBJ2-5; no firm D call. The J call is in doubt because the DNA end fits TRBJ2-7 better. The V gene's germline CDR1 is SGHTA and CDR2 FQGNSA. The CDR3 has 14 residues. The DNA for the CDR3 is TGTGCCAGCAGCTTAGGATCGCTGGGATACGAGCAGTACTTC. The encoded protein is CASSLGSLGYEQYF.

The chain links TRBV2 to TRBJ2-1; TRBD1 matches 10 bases. The CDR3 contains 12 residues. V lost 9 bases to trimming and J lost 7 bases; unmatched junction nucleotides: 3. Germline V gene sequence: CDR1 SNHLY, CDR2 FYNNEI. The CDR3 protein is CARGQGGNEQFF. For the CDR3, the DNA is TGTGCCAGAGGACAGGGGGGGAATGAGCAGTTCTTC.

This clone was recorded a few times. This chain links TRBV28 with TRBJ2-1; either TRBD1 or TRBD2 may supply D (5 bases each). The V end lost 6 bases, the J end lost 3 bases, and 18 bases lay between the germline ends. CDR3 length: 16 residues. Germline CDR1 reads MDHEN; CDR2 reads SYDVKM. CDR3 amino acids: CASSFEGRGSYNEQFF. In DNA, the CDR3 is TGTGCCAGCAGCTTCGAGGGCCGGGGCAGCTACAATGAGCAGTTCTTC.

V gene TRBV2 combines with J gene TRBJ2-5; D not resolved. Looked up from germline, CDR1 is SNHLY and CDR2 is FYNNEI. V was shortened by 5 bases and J by 3 bases, with 4 bases between the two germline ends. This CDR3 region has 11 residues. The CDR3 is CASSPKETQYF. The DNA for the CDR3 is TGTGCCAGCAGTCCGAAAGAGACCCAGTACTTC.

The chain joins TRBV19 to TRBJ2-7, with D possibly TRBD1 on 5 matching bases. The CDR3 runs 15 residues. Deletions cut 6 bases from V and 0 bases from J, with 15 bases between. The germline CDR1 and CDR2 sequences are LNHDA and SQIVND (reference sequence). CDR3 nucleotides: TGTGCCAGTAGATCCTCCAGGGAAAGCTCCTACGAGCAGTACTTC. As protein: CASRSSRESSYEQYF.

This chain links TRBV7-2 with TRBJ1-2, with D tentatively TRBD1 (5 bases). The CDR3 spans 16 residues. Germline V gene sequence: CDR1 SGHTA, CDR2 FQGNSA. Between the trimmed V and J ends, which lost 5 bases and 5 bases, there was a span of 21 bases. This chain's CDR3 is CASSLHITDRSYGYTF. CDR3 coding DNA: TGTGCCAGCAGCCTTCATATAACCGACAGATCATATGGCTACACCTTC. The whole variable domain, remainder taken from reference TRBV7-2 and TRBJ1-2, is GAGVSQSPSNKVTEKGKDVELRCDPISGHTALYWYRQSLGQGLEFLIYFQGNSAPDKSGLPSDRFSAERTGGSVSTLTIQRTQQEDSAVYLCASSLHITDRSYGYTFGSGTRLTVV.

The CDR3 loop reads CASSRQGARGYTF. The DNA of the CDR3 is TGTGCCAGCAGCCGACAGGGGGCGCGAGGCTACACCTTC. The chain employs TRBV7-9 and TRBJ1-2; 10 bases are shared with TRBD1. This CDR3 comprises 13 residues. V shed 5 bases and J 8 bases; nucleotides not matched to a gene: 5. Germline CDR1 SEHNR, CDR2 FQNEAQ (reference sequence).

The gene calls are TRBV2 and TRBJ2-6; D gene uncertain. Trimming took 3 bases from V and 0 from J, leaving 12 bases between them. This CDR3 comprises 17 residues. From germline, CDR1 is SNHLY and CDR2 FYNNEI. The CDR3 is CASSEDGTISGANVLTF. DNA for the CDR3: TGTGCCAGCAGTGAGGACGGAACTATCTCTGGGGCCAACGTCCTGACTTTC.

The rearrangement links TRBV11-2 to TRBJ2-1, with unresolved D. The V end was cut by 3 bases, the J end by 8 bases, with 17 bases between. Per germline, CDR1 SGHAT and CDR2 FQNNGV. The CDR3 extends over 15 amino acids. CDR3 DNA: TGTGCCAGCAGCTTCCTTGTCCGAGTATCCGATGAGCAGTTCTTC. The encoded protein is CASSFLVRVSDEQFF.

The V and J genes are TRBV6-1 and TRBJ2-3, with D perhaps assigned TRBD1 or TRBD2 (5 bases each). Germline V CDR1 and CDR2: MNHNS, SASEGT. The CDR3 is made up of 14 amino acids. The germline V and J ends were trimmed by 7 bases and 6 bases, with 17 bases remaining between them. CDR3 protein: CASKDGTTGDTQYF. DNA of the CDR3: TGTGCCAGCAAGGACGGGACGACCGGGGATACGCAGTATTTT.

The chain combines TRBV5-1 with TRBJ2-1; 11 positions agree with TRBD2. Germline V gene data show CDR1 as SGHRS and CDR2 as YFSETQ. The CDR3 is 14 amino acids. Germline trimming cut 1 base from V and 9 bases from J; bases unmatched to any gene: 3. The CDR3 is CASSLTSGSREQFF. As DNA, the CDR3 is TGCGCCAGCAGCTTGACTAGCGGGAGTCGTGAGCAGTTCTTC.

The chain joins TRBV7-9 to TRBJ1-1, with 10 positions matching TRBD1. Looked up from germline, CDR1 is SEHNR and CDR2 is FQNEAQ (reference sequence). V gave up 3 bases and J gave up 3 bases; unmatched junction bases: 10. The CDR3 runs 17 residues. In DNA, the CDR3 is TGTGCCAGCAGCTTGGGACAGGGGCGTAAATTGGACACTGAAGCTTTCTTT. Residues: CASSLGQGRKLDTEAFF.

The chain carries TRBV29-1 and TRBJ2-7; 11 bases match TRBD2. This CDR3 region has 18 residues. V trimming: 7 bases; J trimming: 0 bases; junction bases outside the gene matches: 17. CDR1 and CDR2 from the germline V gene are SQVTM and ANQGSEA. The CDR3 sequence is CSGPRGTDGLAGSYEQYF. CDR3 nucleotides: TGCAGCGGCCCCCGAGGAACTGACGGACTAGCGGGCTCCTACGAGCAGTACTTC.

This chain joins TRBV29-1 and TRBJ2-3; TRBD2 aligns across 10 bases. With 6 bases clipped from V and 0 bases from J, the junction kept 6 bases outside the gene matches. The germline CDR1 and CDR2 sequences are SQVTM and ANQGSEA. The CDR3 sequence is 15 residues long. CDR3 residues: CSVTTSGLSTDTQYF. DNA for the CDR3: TGCAGCGTAACGACTAGCGGGCTTAGCACAGATACGCAGTATTTT.

This clone has only a few counts. The chain joins TRBV15 to TRBJ2-1; D not certain. V lost 3 bases and J lost 10, with 13 bases in between. The CDR3 extends over 13 amino acids. Germline loops: CDR1 LNHNV, CDR2 YYDKDF (reference sequence). The CDR3 coding sequence is TGTGCCACCAGCAGGCTGGGCGGAGCAGAGCAGTTCTTC. This sequence encodes CATSRLGGAEQFF.

The V gene is TRBV2, the J gene TRBJ1-5; D gene unclear. The CDR3 loop spans 11 amino acids. V lost 3 bases, J lost 3 bases, and 0 bases lay in between. Per germline, CDR1 SNHLY and CDR2 FYNNEI. As DNA, the CDR3 is TGTGCCAGCAGTGACAATCAGCCCCAGCATTTT. Its protein product is CASSDNQPQHF.

This clone came up a few times. The chain recombines TRBV29-1 with TRBJ1-5; TRBD1 matches at 7 bases. The CDR3 contains 13 residues. Germline V gene lookup returns CDR1 SQVTM and CDR2 ANQGSEA. The CDR3, as DNA: TGCAGTGCCGGTACAGGGGTCGATCAGCCCCAGCATTTT. It translates to CSAGTGVDQPQHF. Looking up the rest from reference TRBV29-1 and TRBJ1-5 gives the full variable domain: SAVISQKPSRDICQRGTSLTIQCQVDSQVTMMFWYRQQPGQSLTLIATANQGSEATYESGFVIDKFPISRPNLTFSTLTVSNMSPEDSSIYLCSAGTGVDQPQHFGDGTRLSIL.

This clone appeared once. The chain links TRBV27 to TRBJ2-4; no clear D gene. The length of the CDR3 is 13 residues. Germline assignment: CDR1 MNHEY and CDR2 SMNVEV (reference sequence). Trimming removed 7 bases at V and 7 bases at J, with 14 bases between. CDR3 sequence reads: CASTRQDGNIQYF. In nucleotides, the CDR3 is TGTGCCAGCACCCGACAAGACGGCAACATTCAGTACTTC.

This rearrangement joins TRBV28 to TRBJ2-7, with TRBD2 identical over 11 bases. The length of the CDR3 is 15 residues. Germline-derived CDR1 and CDR2 are MDHEN and SYDVKM. With V trimmed by 6 bases and J by 0 bases, 4 bases remained unmatched. The CDR3 sequence is CASSRLAGSSYEQYF. CDR3 in DNA: TGTGCCAGCAGCCGACTAGCGGGGAGCTCCTACGAGCAGTACTTC.